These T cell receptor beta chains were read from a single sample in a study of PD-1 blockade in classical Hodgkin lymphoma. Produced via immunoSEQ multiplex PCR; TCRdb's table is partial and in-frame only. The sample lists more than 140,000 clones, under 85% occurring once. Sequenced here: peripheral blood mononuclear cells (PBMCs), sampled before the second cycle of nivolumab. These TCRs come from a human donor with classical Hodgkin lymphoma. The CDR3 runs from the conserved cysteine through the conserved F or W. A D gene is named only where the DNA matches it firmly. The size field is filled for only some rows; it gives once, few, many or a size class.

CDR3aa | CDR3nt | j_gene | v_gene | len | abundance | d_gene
CASSLLGPPYEQYF | TGTGCCAGCAGCTTGTTGGGTCCCCCCTACGAGCAGTACTTC | TRBJ2-7 | TRBV5-6 | 14 | - | -
CASKPTAGVNQPQHF | TGTGCCAGTAAGCCTACGGCAGGAGTCAATCAGCCCCAGCATTTT | TRBJ1-5 | TRBV19 | 15 | - | -
CASSGRDRAITDTQYF | TGTGCCAGCAGCGGACGGGACAGGGCGATCACAGATACGCAGTATTTT | TRBJ2-3 | TRBV9 | 16 | - | TRBD1
CAISDFPVMGLAAFF | TGTGCCATCAGTGACTTTCCTGTGATGGGGTTGGCTGCTTTCTTT | TRBJ1-1 | TRBV10-3 | 15 | - | -
CASSLYSGPREYF | TGTGCCAGCAGTTTATACTCCGGCCCCCGGGAGTACTTC | TRBJ2-7 | TRBV28 | 13 | - | -
CASSVPGAYEQYF | TGTGCCAGCAGCGTACCCGGAGCCTACGAGCAGTACTTC | TRBJ2-7 | TRBV9 | 13 | - | -
CASSASGGYQETQYF | TGCGCCAGCAGCGCTAGCGGGGGGTACCAAGAGACCCAGTACTTC | TRBJ2-5 | TRBV5-1 | 15 | - | TRBD2
CASSQVIGLSSQPQHF | TGCGCCAGCAGCCAAGTCATAGGGCTCAGCAGTCAGCCCCAGCATTTT | TRBJ1-5 | TRBV4-3 | 16 | - | -
CASSFGGPSGGRTYEQYF | TGCGCCAGCAGCTTCGGGGGCCCTTCAGGGGGCAGGACCTACGAGCAGTACTTC | TRBJ2-7 | TRBV5-1 | 18 | - | TRBD1
CASSLGPKGTDTQYF | TGTGCCAGCAGCCTGGGCCCTAAAGGAACAGATACGCAGTATTTT | TRBJ2-3 | TRBV7-2 | 15 | - | -
CAISHAGGGYEQYF | TGTGCCATCAGCCACGCGGGAGGGGGCTACGAGCAGTACTTC | TRBJ2-7 | TRBV10-3 | 14 | - | TRBD2
CASSVERGTEAFF | TGTGCCAGCAGCGTAGAAAGAGGCACTGAAGCTTTCTTT | TRBJ1-1 | TRBV9 | 13 | - | -
CASSAGQGAGEQFF | TGTGCCAGCAGCGCCGGACAGGGGGCAGGTGAGCAGTTCTTC | TRBJ2-1 | TRBV9 | 14 | - | TRBD1
CATSRDRQPQHF | TGTGCCACCAGCAGAGATAGGCAGCCCCAGCATTTT | TRBJ1-5 | TRBV15 | 12 | - | -
CASSADTNTEAFF | TGTGCCAGCAGCGCCGACACGAACACTGAAGCTTTCTTT | TRBJ1-1 | TRBV9 | 13 | few | -
CASSLQANTEAFF | TGTGCCAGCAGTTTACAAGCGAACACTGAAGCTTTCTTT | TRBJ1-1 | TRBV28 | 13 | - | -
CASSFGGAGTGGEPQHF | TGTGCCAGCAGCTTCGGTGGAGCTGGGACAGGGGGTGAACCCCAGCATTTT | TRBJ1-5 | TRBV7-9 | 17 | - | TRBD1
CASSIKAEISGNTIYF | TGTGCCAGTAGTATAAAGGCAGAGATCTCTGGAAACACCATATATTTT | TRBJ1-3 | TRBV19 | 16 | - | -
CASSRDREHNYGYTF | TGTGCCAGCAGCCGGGACAGGGAACATAACTATGGCTACACCTTC | TRBJ1-2 | TRBV9 | 15 | few | TRBD1
CASSQDRVGGSYNEQFF | TGCGCCAGCAGCCAAGATCGAGTGGGGGGTTCCTACAATGAGCAGTTCTTC | TRBJ2-1 | TRBV4-1 | 17 | few | -
CSVSSGGTYEQYF | TGCAGCGTTTCTTCAGGGGGAACCTACGAGCAGTACTTC | TRBJ2-7 | TRBV29-1 | 13 | - | TRBD1
CASSPGDNPNQPQHF | TGCGCCAGCAGCCCGGGGGACAACCCGAATCAGCCCCAGCATTTT | TRBJ1-5 | TRBV5-1 | 15 | - | -
CAISEWDLGGYTF | TGTGCCATCAGTGAGTGGGACCTCGGCGGCTACACCTTC | TRBJ1-2 | TRBV10-3 | 13 | - | -
CASSPHRGNSYEQYF | TGTGCCAGCAGCCCGCACAGGGGGAACTCCTACGAGCAGTACTTC | TRBJ2-7 | TRBV6-6 | 15 | - | TRBD1
CASSFRGGYGYTF | TGTGCCAGCAGTTTTCGGGGGGGCTATGGCTACACCTTC | TRBJ1-2 | TRBV6-5 | 13 | - | -
CASSPLGALRYTF | TGTGCCAGCAGCCCCCTGGGGGCTCTCCGCTACACCTTC | TRBJ1-2 | TRBV5-8 | 13 | once | -
CASTETGPSTDTQYF | TGTGCCAGCACCGAGACAGGGCCCAGCACAGATACGCAGTATTTT | TRBJ2-3 | TRBV2 | 15 | - | TRBD1
CASSPSGTSYNEQFF | TGTGCCAGCAGCCCTAGCGGGACCTCCTACAATGAGCAGTTCTTC | TRBJ2-1 | TRBV7-9 | 15 | once | TRBD2
CASSQDPGGNIQYF | TGTGCCAGCAGCCAAGATCCTGGAGGGAACATTCAGTACTTC | TRBJ2-4 | TRBV4-2 | 14 | - | -
CASSQTIAGGPDTQYF | TGTGCCAGCAGCCAAACTATAGCGGGGGGACCAGATACGCAGTATTTT | TRBJ2-3 | TRBV4-2 | 16 | - | TRBD2
CASSREQNYGQPQHF | TGTGCCAGTAGTAGGGAACAGAATTATGGTCAGCCCCAGCATTTT | TRBJ1-5 | TRBV19 | 15 | - | -
CATSRGTGFDSNQPQHF | TGTGCCACCAGCAGAGGAACAGGGTTCGATAGCAATCAGCCCCAGCATTTT | TRBJ1-5 | TRBV15 | 17 | - | -
CSVEDFRGRDYEQYF | TGCAGCGTTGAAGATTTCAGGGGGCGAGACTACGAGCAGTACTTC | TRBJ2-7 | TRBV29-1 | 15 | - | TRBD1
CASSLGGLPGNEQFF | TGTGCCAGCAGCTTAGGCGGACTCCCAGGCAATGAGCAGTTCTTC | TRBJ2-1 | TRBV7-2 | 15 | - | -
CASSLGTAHGYTF | TGTGCCAGCAGCCTTGGGACAGCTCATGGCTACACCTTC | TRBJ1-2 | TRBV7-9 | 13 | many | TRBD1
CASSQSRQSYEQYF | TGCGCCAGCAGTCAATCGAGGCAGTCCTACGAGCAGTACTTC | TRBJ2-7 | TRBV23-1 | 14 | - | -
CASSEPRDRGHQGIQYF | TGCGCCAGCAGTGAACCTAGGGACAGGGGGCATCAAGGCATTCAGTACTTC | TRBJ2-4 | TRBV10-2 | 17 | few | TRBD1
CASSLKGHPSTDTQYF | TGTGCCAGCAGTTTAAAGGGGCACCCTAGCACAGATACGCAGTATTTT | TRBJ2-3 | TRBV27 | 16 | - | -
CASRNGGNQPQHF | TGTGCCAGCAGGAACGGGGGGAATCAGCCCCAGCATTTT | TRBJ1-5 | TRBV6-5 | 13 | medium-sized | -
CASSLSGYNEQFF | TGTGCCAGCAGTTTGAGTGGGTACAATGAGCAGTTCTTC | TRBJ2-1 | TRBV28 | 13 | - | -
CASSLVRPDNSPLHF | TGCGCCAGCAGCTTGGTTCGGCCGGATAATTCACCCCTCCACTTT | TRBJ1-6 | TRBV5-1 | 15 | once | -
CASSLSGLGGWDTQYF | TGTGCCAGCAGTTTATCGGGACTAGGTGGATGGGATACGCAGTATTTT | TRBJ2-3 | TRBV6-5 | 16 | - | TRBD2
CASGPQGEEKLFF | TGTGCCAGCGGCCCCCAGGGGGAGGAAAAACTGTTTTTT | TRBJ1-4 | TRBV6-5 | 13 | - | TRBD1
CASSYGLAGLDTQYF | TGTGCCAGCAGCTACGGACTAGCGGGATTGGATACGCAGTATTTT | TRBJ2-3 | TRBV7-2 | 15 | - | TRBD2
CASGLENTEAFF | TGTGCTAGTGGTTTGGAGAACACTGAAGCTTTCTTT | TRBJ1-1 | TRBV12-5 | 12 | - | -
CASSDPGLDVEEQYF | TGTGCCAGCAGTGACCCGGGACTAGACGTCGAAGAGCAGTACTTC | TRBJ2-7 | TRBV5-6 | 15 | once | TRBD2
CASGGGTSGNTIYF | TGTGCCAGCGGTGGGGGAACCTCTGGAAACACCATATATTTT | TRBJ1-3 | TRBV2 | 14 | - | -
CASSPRTGGGEQYF | TGTGCCAGCAGTCCTAGGACAGGGGGCGGCGAGCAGTACTTC | TRBJ2-7 | TRBV6-6 | 14 | - | TRBD1
CASSRGPLSTGNTIYF | TGTGCCAGTAGTAGGGGACCTCTTAGCACTGGAAACACCATATATTTT | TRBJ1-3 | TRBV19 | 16 | - | -
CASSDRMNTEAFF | TGTGCCAGCAGCGACAGGATGAACACTGAAGCTTTCTTT | TRBJ1-1 | TRBV7-3 | 13 | - | -
CASSLGALASPLHF | TGTGCCAGCAGCTTGGGAGCCTTGGCTTCACCCCTCCACTTT | TRBJ1-6 | TRBV5-8 | 14 | - | -
CASSMGTSNEQFF | TGCGCCAGCAGCATGGGGACTTCAAATGAGCAGTTCTTC | TRBJ2-1 | TRBV5-1 | 13 | - | -
CASSQALGTLYYGYTF | TGTGCCAGCAGCCAGGCCCTTGGCACCCTCTACTATGGCTACACCTTC | TRBJ1-2 | TRBV14 | 16 | - | -
CASSFEGRTDTQYF | TGTGCCAGCAGCTTTGAGGGACGCACAGATACGCAGTATTTT | TRBJ2-3 | TRBV5-8 | 14 | - | -
CASRGSGRQGLYQETQYF | TGTGCCAGCAGGGGATCCGGGCGACAGGGATTGTACCAAGAGACCCAGTACTTC | TRBJ2-5 | TRBV28 | 18 | - | TRBD1
CASTPGVGGAYEQFF | TGTGCCAGCACCCCCGGGGTCGGGGGGGCGTATGAGCAGTTCTTC | TRBJ2-1 | TRBV27 | 15 | - | TRBD2
CASSPRAYSNQPQHF | TGTGCCAGTAGTCCCAGGGCCTATAGCAATCAGCCCCAGCATTTT | TRBJ1-5 | TRBV19 | 15 | - | -